This T cell receptor beta chain was observed in a study of brain T cells in children with intractable seizures. The assay was immunoSEQ multiplex PCR, and TCRdb's table has in-frame clones only and misses some. Of approximately 330,000 clones listed, 85% to 95% are singletons. Details on this clone: The antigen remains unidentified.

The CDR3 totals 9 residues. The sample's time point: blood from clinic visit 5 months post-surgery; TSC patient then seizure free. At least one anti-epileptic drug was given before surgery. Study-wide results and limits: Absence of clones before surgery may stem from lower sequencing depth.

The J gene is TRBJ1-2, the V gene TRBV21-1. TRBV21-1 is assigned pseudogene status. The specimen was peripheral blood, collected less than 6 months after surgery. The sequence derives from a boy younger than two with tuberous sclerosis and intractable seizures. The CDR3: CASSKVPPF. The CDR3 DNA follows: TGTGCCAGCAGCAAAGTGCCCCCCTTC.